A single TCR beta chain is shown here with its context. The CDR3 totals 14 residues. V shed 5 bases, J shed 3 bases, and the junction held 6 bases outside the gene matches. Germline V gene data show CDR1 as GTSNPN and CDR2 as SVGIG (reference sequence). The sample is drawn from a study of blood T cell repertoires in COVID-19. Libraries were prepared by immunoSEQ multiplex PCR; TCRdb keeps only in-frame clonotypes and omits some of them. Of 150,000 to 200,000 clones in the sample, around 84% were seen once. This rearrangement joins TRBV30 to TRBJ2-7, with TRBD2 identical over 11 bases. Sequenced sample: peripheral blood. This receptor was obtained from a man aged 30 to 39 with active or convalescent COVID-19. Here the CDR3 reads CAWGGLAADYEQYF. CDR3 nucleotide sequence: TGTGCCTGGGGGGGACTAGCGGCAGACTACGAGCAGTACTTC.